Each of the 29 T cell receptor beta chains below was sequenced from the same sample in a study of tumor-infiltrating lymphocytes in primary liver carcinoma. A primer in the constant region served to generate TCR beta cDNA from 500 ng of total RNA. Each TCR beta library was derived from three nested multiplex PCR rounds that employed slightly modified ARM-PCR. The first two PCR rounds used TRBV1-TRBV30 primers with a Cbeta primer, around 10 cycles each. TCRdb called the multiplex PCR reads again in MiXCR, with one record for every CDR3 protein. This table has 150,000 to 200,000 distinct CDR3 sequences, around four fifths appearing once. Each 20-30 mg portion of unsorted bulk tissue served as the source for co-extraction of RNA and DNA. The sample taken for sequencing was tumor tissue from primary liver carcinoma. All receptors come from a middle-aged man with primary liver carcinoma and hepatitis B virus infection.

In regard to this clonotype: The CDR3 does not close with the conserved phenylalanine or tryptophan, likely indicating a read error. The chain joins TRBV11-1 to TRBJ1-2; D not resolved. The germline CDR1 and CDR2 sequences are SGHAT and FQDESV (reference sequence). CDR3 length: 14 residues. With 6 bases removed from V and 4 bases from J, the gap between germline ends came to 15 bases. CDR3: CASRFKGFGYGYTS. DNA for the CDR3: TGTGCCAGCAGGTTCAAGGGATTTGGCTATGGCTACACCTCT.

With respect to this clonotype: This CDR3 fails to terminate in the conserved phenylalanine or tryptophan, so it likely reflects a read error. In DNA form, the CDR3 reads TGTGCCAGTAGTAAATACCGGTCAGATACGCAGTATTCT. Translated: CASSKYRSDTQYS. This chain links TRBV6-6 with TRBJ2-3; D gene ambiguous. V was pared by 9 bases and J by 4 bases, with 14 bases between. Germline CDR1 is MNHNY and CDR2 is SVGAGI (reference sequence). This CDR3 is built from 13 residues.

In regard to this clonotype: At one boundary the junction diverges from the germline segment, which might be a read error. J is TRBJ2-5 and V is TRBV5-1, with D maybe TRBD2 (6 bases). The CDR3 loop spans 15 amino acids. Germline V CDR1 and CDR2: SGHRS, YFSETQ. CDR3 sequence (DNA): TGCGCCAGCAGGCCATTGGGGGTCGGGGGAGAGACCCAGAACTTC. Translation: CASRPLGVGGETQNF.

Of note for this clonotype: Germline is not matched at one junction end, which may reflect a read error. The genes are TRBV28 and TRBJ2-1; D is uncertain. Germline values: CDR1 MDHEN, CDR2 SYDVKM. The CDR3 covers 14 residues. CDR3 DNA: TGTGCCAGCAGTTTGGGGTTATCCTACAATGGGCAGTTCTTC. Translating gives CASSLGLSYNGQFF.

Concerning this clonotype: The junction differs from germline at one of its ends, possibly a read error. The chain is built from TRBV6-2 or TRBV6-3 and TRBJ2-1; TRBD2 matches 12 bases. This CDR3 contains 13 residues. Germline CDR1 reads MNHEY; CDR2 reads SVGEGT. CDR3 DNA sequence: TGTGTCAGCAGGACTAGCGGGATCAGTGAGCATTTCTTC. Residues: CVSRTSGISEHFF.

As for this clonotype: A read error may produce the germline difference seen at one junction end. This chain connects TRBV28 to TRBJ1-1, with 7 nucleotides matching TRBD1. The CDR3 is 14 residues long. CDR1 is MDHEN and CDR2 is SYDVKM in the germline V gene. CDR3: CASTSGQTNIEAIF. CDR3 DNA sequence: TGTGCCAGCACCTCGGGACAGACGAACATTGAAGCTATCTTT.

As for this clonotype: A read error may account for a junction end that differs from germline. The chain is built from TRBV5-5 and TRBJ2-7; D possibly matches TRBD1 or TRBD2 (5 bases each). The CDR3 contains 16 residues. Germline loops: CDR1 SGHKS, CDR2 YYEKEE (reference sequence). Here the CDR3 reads CASSLAHTGAIYERYF. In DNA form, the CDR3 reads TGTGCCAGCAGCTTGGCACATACCGGGGCGATCTACGAGCGGTACTTC. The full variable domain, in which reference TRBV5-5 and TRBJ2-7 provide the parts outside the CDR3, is DAGVTQSPTHLIKTRGQQVTLRCSPISGHKSVSWYQQVLGQGPQFIFQYYEKEERGRGNFPDRFSARQFPNYSSELNVNALLLGDSALYLCASSLAHTGAIYERYFGPGTRLTVT.

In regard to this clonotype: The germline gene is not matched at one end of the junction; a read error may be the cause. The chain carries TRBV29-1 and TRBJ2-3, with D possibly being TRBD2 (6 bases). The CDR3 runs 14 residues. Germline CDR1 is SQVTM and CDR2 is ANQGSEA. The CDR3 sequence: CIVEFAGHTATQYF. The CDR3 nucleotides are TGCATCGTTGAGTTTGCGGGGCACACAGCTACGCAGTATTTT.

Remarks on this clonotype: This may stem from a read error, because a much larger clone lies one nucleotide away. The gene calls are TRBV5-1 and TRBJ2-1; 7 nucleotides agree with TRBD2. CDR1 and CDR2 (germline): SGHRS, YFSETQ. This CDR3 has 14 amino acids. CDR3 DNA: TGCGCCAGCAAAACTAGCGATTCTTCCAATAAGCAGTTCTTC. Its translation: CASKTSDSSNKQFF.

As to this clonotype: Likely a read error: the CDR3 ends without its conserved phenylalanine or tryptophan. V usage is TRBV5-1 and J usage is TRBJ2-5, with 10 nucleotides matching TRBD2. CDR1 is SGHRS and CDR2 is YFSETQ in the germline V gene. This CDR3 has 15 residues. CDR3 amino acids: CAGSITTSGEETQYL. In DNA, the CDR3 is TGCGCCGGCAGCATAACCACTAGCGGGGAAGAGACCCAGTACTTA.

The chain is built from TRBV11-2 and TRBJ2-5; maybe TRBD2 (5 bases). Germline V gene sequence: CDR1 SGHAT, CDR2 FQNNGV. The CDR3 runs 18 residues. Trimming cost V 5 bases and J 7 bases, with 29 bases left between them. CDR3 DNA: TGTGCCAGCAGCCCTAGCTCAATCCATAGTACTGGGCGGGTGACCCAGTACTTC. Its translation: CASSPSSIHSTGRVTQYF.

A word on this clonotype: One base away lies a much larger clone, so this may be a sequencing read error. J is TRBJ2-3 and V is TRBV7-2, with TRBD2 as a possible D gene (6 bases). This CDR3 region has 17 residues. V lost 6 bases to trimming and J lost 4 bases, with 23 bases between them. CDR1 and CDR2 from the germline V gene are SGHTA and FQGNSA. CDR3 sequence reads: CASRRQMMRGAADTQYF. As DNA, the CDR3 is TGTGCCAGCAGAAGACAAATGATGCGGGGCGCCGCAGATACGCAGTATTTT.

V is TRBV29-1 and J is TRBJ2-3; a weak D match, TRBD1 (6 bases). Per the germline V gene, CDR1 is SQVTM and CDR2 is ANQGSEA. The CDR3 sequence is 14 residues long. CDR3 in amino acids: CCVGASGRPDTQYF. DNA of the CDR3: TGCTGTGTGGGGGCCAGCGGAAGGCCAGATACGCAGTATTTT.

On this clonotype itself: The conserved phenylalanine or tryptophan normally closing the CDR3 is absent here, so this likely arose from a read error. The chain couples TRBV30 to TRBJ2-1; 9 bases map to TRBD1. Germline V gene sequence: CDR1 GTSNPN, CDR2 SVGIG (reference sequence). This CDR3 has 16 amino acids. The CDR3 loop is CARSVRGQGIGNEQFV. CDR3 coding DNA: TGTGCCCGGAGTGTACGTGGACAGGGGATAGGTAATGAGCAGTTCGTC.

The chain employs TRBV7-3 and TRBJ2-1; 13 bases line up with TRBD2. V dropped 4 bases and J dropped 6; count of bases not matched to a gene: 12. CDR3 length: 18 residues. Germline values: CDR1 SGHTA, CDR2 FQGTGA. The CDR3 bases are TGTGCCAGCAGCTCAACGCTAACCGGGACTAGCGGGATCAATGAGCAGTTCTTC. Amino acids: CASSSTLTGTSGINEQFF.

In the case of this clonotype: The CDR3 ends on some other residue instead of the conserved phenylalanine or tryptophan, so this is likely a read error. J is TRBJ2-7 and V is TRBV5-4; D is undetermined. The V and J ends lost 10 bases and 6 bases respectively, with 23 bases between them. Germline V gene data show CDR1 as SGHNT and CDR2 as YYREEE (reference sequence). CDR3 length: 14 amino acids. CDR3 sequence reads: CACSPDLSSSEQYS. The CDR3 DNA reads TGTGCCTGTAGCCCCGACCTCTCATCCAGCGAGCAGTACTCA.

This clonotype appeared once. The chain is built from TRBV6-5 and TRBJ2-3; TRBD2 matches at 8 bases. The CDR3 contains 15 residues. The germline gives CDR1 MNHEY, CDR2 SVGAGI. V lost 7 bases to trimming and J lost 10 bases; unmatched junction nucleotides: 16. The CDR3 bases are TGTGCCAGCAACCCAGGACTAGCTGGAACAAATGCGCAGTATTTT. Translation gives CASNPGLAGTNAQYF.

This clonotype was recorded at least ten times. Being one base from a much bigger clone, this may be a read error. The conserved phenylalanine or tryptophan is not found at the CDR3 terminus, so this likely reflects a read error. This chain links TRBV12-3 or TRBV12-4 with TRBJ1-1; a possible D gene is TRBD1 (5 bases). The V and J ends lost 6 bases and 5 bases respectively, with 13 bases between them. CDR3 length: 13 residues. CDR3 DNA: TGTGCCAGCAGCTCTTCAGGGTTGACTGAAGCTTTCCTT. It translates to CASSSSGLTEAFL.

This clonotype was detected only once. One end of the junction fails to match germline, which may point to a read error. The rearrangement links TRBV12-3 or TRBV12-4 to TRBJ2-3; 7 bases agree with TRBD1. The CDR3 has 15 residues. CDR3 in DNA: TGTACCAGCAGTTGGGACAGTGATGGATCAGATACGCAGTATTTT. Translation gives CTSSWDSDGSDTQYF.

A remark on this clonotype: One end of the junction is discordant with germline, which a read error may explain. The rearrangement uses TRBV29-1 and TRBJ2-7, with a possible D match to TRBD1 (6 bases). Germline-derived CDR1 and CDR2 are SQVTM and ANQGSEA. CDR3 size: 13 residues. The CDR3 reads CSPGAGTFYEQYF. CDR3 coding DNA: TGCAGCCCCGGGGCAGGGACATTCTACGAGCAATACTTC.

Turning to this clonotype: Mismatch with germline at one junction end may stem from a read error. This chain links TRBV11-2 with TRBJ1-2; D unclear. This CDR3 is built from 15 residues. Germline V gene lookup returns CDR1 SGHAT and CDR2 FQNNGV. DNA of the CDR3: TGTGCCAGTAGCACGTCGGCATGGTTGATCCCTGGCTATACCTTC. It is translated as CASSTSAWLIPGYTF. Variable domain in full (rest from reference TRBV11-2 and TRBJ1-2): EAGVAQSPRYKIIEKRQSVAFWCNPISGHATLYWYQQILGQGPKLLIQFQNNGVVDDSQLPKDRFSAERLKGVDSTLKIQPAKLEDSAVYLCASSTSAWLIPGYTFGSGTRLTVV.

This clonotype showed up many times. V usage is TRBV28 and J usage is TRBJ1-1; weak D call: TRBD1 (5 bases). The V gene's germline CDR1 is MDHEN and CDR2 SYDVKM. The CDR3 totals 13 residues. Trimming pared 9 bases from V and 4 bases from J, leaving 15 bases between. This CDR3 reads CASFNPGGTEAFF. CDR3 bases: TGTGCCAGTTTCAACCCGGGGGGCACTGAAGCTTTCTTT.

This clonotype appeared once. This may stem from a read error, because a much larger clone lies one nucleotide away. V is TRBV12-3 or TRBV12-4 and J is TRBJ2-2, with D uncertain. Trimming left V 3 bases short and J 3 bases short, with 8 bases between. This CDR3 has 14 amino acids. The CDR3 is CASSFRTDTGELFF. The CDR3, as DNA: TGTGCCAGCAGTTTTAGAACCGACACCGGGGAGCTGTTTTTT.

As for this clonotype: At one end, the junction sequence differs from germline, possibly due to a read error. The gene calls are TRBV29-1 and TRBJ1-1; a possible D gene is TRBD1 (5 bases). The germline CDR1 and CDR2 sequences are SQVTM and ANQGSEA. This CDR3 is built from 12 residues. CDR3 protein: CSLSHGRAEAFF. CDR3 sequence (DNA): TGCAGCCTCTCTCACGGCAGGGCTGAGGCTTTCTTT.

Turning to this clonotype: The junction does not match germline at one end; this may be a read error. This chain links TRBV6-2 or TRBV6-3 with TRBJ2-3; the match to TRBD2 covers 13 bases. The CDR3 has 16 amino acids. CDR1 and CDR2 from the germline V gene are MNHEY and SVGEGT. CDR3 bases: TGTGCCAGCAGTTCAGGACTAGCGGGAGCCGGAGATACGCAGTGTTTT. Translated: CASSSGLAGAGDTQCF.

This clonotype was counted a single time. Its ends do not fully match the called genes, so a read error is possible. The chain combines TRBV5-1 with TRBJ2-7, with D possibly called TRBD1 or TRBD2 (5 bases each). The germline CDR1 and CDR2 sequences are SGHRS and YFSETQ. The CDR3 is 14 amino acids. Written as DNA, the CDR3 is TGCGCCAGCAGCCCGCGGGCAGGGTTCGACGAACAGTACTTC. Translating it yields CASSPRAGFDEQYF.

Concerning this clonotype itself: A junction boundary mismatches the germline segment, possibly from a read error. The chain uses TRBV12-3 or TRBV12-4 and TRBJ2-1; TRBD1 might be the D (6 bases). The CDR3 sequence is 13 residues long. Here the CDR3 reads CDSEMRQALEQFF. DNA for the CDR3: TGTGACAGCGAGATGAGACAGGCACTTGAGCAGTTCTTC.

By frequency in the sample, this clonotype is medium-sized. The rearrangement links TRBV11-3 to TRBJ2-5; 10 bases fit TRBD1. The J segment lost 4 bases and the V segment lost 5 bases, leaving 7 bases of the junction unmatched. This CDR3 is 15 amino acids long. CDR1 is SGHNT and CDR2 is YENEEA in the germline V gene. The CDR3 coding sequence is TGTGCCAGCAGCCTCGGGACAGGGGAAAGAGAGACCCAGTACTTC. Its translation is CASSLGTGERETQYF.

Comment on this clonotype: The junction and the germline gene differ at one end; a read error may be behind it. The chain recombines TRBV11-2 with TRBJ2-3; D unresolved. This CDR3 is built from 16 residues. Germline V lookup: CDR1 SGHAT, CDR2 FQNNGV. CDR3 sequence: CANSLAATVDGVCPYF. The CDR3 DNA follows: TGTGCCAACAGCTTAGCCGCGACCGTGGACGGCGTGTGTCCCTATTTT.